The 24 T cell receptor beta chains given below trace back to one sample, sequenced in a study of control samples from healthy donors and cancer patients. Clones were sequenced by immunoSEQ multiplex PCR, and TCRdb holds only the in-frame ones, with some missing. The table includes about 120,000 clones, around 92% detected once. The sequencing sample was made of PBMCs. Receptor source: a man aged 80 or over with head and neck cancer.

The rearrangement joins TRBV7-6 to TRBJ2-7, with D tentatively TRBD1 (6 bases). The germline V gene encodes CDR1 SGHVS and CDR2 FNYEAQ. Trimming took 4 bases from V and 0 from J, leaving 19 bases between them. The CDR3 runs to 17 residues. This chain's CDR3 is CASSSPITGPSSYEQYF. The CDR3 DNA is TGTGCCAGCAGCTCCCCAATAACAGGGCCTAGCTCCTACGAGCAGTACTTC. Based on the CDR3 plus reference TRBV7-6 and TRBJ2-7, the full variable domain is GAGVSQSPRYKVTKRGQDVALRCDPISGHVSLYWYRQALGQGPEFLTYFNYEAQQDKSGLPNDRFSAERPEGSISTLTIQRTEQRDSAMYRCASSSPITGPSSYEQYFGPGTRLTVT.

The chain recombines TRBV10-3 with TRBJ1-5, with no clear D. V shed 2 bases and J shed 0 bases, with 5 bases lying between them. Germline V gene lookup returns CDR1 ENHRY and CDR2 SYGVKD. This CDR3 contains 14 residues. The CDR3 nucleotides are TGTGCCATCAGTGAGGGGGATAGCAATCAGCCCCAGCATTTT. Residues: CAISEGDSNQPQHF.

The rearrangement links TRBV6-1 to TRBJ2-1; 9 nucleotides match TRBD2. The CDR3 covers 15 residues. The germline CDR1 and CDR2 sequences are MNHNS and SASEGT. Losses at the gene ends were 3 bases for V and 5 bases for J; bases not matched to a gene: 5. The CDR3 region has the DNA TGTGCCAGCAGTGAGACTAGCGGTGTGGACAATGAGCAGTTCTTC. Protein product: CASSETSGVDNEQFF.

This clone was found a few times. The chain is built from TRBV10-3 and TRBJ1-5, with D hard to call. The CDR3 length is 10 residues. The V gene's germline CDR1 is ENHRY and CDR2 SYGVKD. V was trimmed by 7 bases and J by 3 bases, leaving 1 base between them. The CDR3 DNA sequence: TGTGCCATCACCAATCAGCCCCAGCATTTT. It is translated as CAITNQPQHF.

The chain carries TRBV2 and TRBJ1-2; no reliable D call. The germline V gene has CDR1 SNHLY and CDR2 FYNNEI. Trimming took 3 bases from V and 4 from J, leaving 12 bases between them. The CDR3 length is 14 residues. This CDR3 reads CASSENAVFYGYTF. The DNA of the CDR3 is TGTGCCAGCAGTGAGAACGCCGTCTTCTATGGCTACACCTTC.

CDR3 amino acids: CASSQQGLNTEAFF. The CDR3 DNA sequence: TGTGCCAGCAGCCAACAAGGGTTGAACACTGAAGCTTTCTTT. The chain is built from TRBV3-1 (or the pseudogene TRBV3-2) and TRBJ1-1; D is uncertain. The V gene's germline CDR1 is LGHDT and CDR2 YNNKEL (reference sequence). The CDR3 has 14 amino acids. V was cut by 2 bases and J by 0 bases, with 7 bases left in between.

V usage is TRBV3-1 (or the pseudogene TRBV3-2) and J usage is TRBJ1-5; D remains unclear. V lost 0 bases, J lost 1 base, and 7 bases lay in between. The CDR3 consists of 15 residues. Germline V gene lookup returns CDR1 LGHDT and CDR2 YNNKEL (reference sequence). The CDR3 region has the DNA TGTGCCAGCAGCCAAGATTGGTCAAGCAATCAGCCCCAGCATTTT. This translates into CASSQDWSSNQPQHF.

The genes are TRBV15 and TRBJ2-7; D gene uncertain. Trimming pared 5 bases from V and 2 bases from J, leaving 13 bases between. The CDR3 runs to 14 residues. CDR1 and CDR2 from the germline V gene are LNHNV and YYDKDF (reference sequence). The CDR3 DNA sequence: TGTGCCACCAGCGAGAGGACCGCCGCCTACGAGCAGTACTTC. It is translated as CATSERTAAYEQYF.

V and J are TRBV27 and TRBJ2-2; D gene unclear. CDR1 and CDR2 (germline): MNHEY, SMNVEV (reference sequence). Trimming shortened V by 1 base and J by 0 bases, and 3 bases separated the two germline ends. The length of the CDR3 is 14 residues. The CDR3 region has the DNA TGTGCCAGCAGTTTATGGACGAACACCGGGGAGCTGTTTTTT. It is translated as CASSLWTNTGELFF.

This clone has just one count. The rearrangement links TRBV3-1 (or the pseudogene TRBV3-2) to TRBJ2-5; 13 positions agree with TRBD2. Germline V gene lookup returns CDR1 LGHDT and CDR2 YNNKEL (reference sequence). The CDR3 has 16 residues. Trimming at V came to 2 bases and at J to 2 bases, leaving 2 bases not matched to a gene. The CDR3: CASSQRTSGGQETQYF. In DNA, the CDR3 is TGTGCCAGCAGCCAACGGACTAGCGGGGGACAAGAGACCCAGTACTTC.

This chain connects TRBV18 to TRBJ1-1, with D perhaps matching TRBD1 (6 bases). The CDR3 spans 15 residues. CDR1 is KGHSH and CDR2 is LQKENI in the germline V gene. The V end lost 4 bases, the J end lost 11 bases, and 23 bases lay between the germline ends. The CDR3 here is CASSRFQTGVDLAFF. CDR3 DNA: TGTGCCAGCTCACGATTCCAGACAGGAGTTGACTTGGCTTTCTTT.

For the CDR3, the DNA is TGTGCCACCAGCAGTGGGTACACTGAAGCTTTCTTT. It is translated as CATSSGYTEAFF. The chain employs TRBV15 and TRBJ1-1, with D hard to call. The CDR3 spans 12 residues. V lost 3 bases, J lost 3 bases, and 5 bases lay in between. Germline V gives CDR1 LNHNV, CDR2 YYDKDF (reference sequence).

V gene TRBV6-6 combines with J gene TRBJ1-1; D unclear. The CDR3 is 15 amino acids. V was pared by 7 bases and J by 0 bases, with 15 bases between. Germline CDR1 reads MNHNY; CDR2 reads SVGAGI (reference sequence). CDR3 protein: CASMGRTVMNTEAFF. CDR3 coding DNA: TGTGCCAGCATGGGTCGGACGGTGATGAACACTGAAGCTTTCTTT.

The chain recombines TRBV5-4 with TRBJ2-7, with 9 bases that match TRBD1. CDR1 and CDR2 from the germline V gene are SGHNT and YYREEE (reference sequence). Losses at the gene ends were 5 bases for V and 0 bases for J; bases not matched to a gene: 15. The CDR3 extends over 18 amino acids. The CDR3 sequence is CASSPGTGIFRGSYEQYF. CDR3 sequence (DNA): TGTGCCAGCAGTCCCGGGACAGGGATATTTCGGGGCTCCTACGAGCAGTACTTC.

The chain uses TRBV18 and TRBJ2-7; tentative D call: TRBD2 (6 bases). Germline loops: CDR1 KGHSH, CDR2 LQKENI. Trimming took off 5 bases at V and 4 bases at J, with 12 bases between the two ends. This CDR3 comprises 13 residues. The CDR3 bases are TGTGCCAGCTCAGCATCGGGGGTGTACGAGCAGTACTTC. This gives the protein CASSASGVYEQYF. Looking up the rest from reference TRBV18 and TRBJ2-7 gives the full variable domain: NAGVMQNPRHLVRRRGQEARLRCSPMKGHSHVYWYRQLPEEGLKFMVYLQKENIIDESGMPKERFSAEFPKEGPSILRIQQVVRGDSAAYFCASSASGVYEQYFGPGTRLTVT.

V usage is TRBV5-1 and J usage is TRBJ2-2; D unresolved. The CDR3 sequence is 15 residues long. Trimming took 1 base from V and 0 from J, leaving 7 bases between them. Germline V gene data show CDR1 as SGHRS and CDR2 as YFSETQ. CDR3 region: CASSLWQTNTGELFF. Here the CDR3 DNA reads TGCGCCAGCAGCTTGTGGCAGACGAACACCGGGGAGCTGTTTTTT. Supplemented by reference TRBV5-1 and TRBJ2-2, the full variable domain reads KAGVTQTPRYLIKTRGQQVTLSCSPISGHRSVSWYQQTPGQGLQFLFEYFSETQRNKGNFPGRFSGRQFSNSRSEMNVSTLELGDSALYLCASSLWQTNTGELFFGEGSRLTVL.

V usage is TRBV30 and J usage is TRBJ1-5, with D uncertain. The CDR3 has 14 residues. Trimming took off 0 bases at V and 3 bases at J, with 9 bases between the two ends. The germline gives CDR1 GTSNPN, CDR2 SVGIG (reference sequence). CDR3 nucleotides: TGTGCCTGGAGTGTAAAAGGAGCCAATCAGCCCCAGCATTTT. Protein product: CAWSVKGANQPQHF.

The chain couples TRBV6-4 to TRBJ2-3; D may be TRBD2 (5 bases). V was pared by 3 bases and J by 1 base, with 8 bases between. Germline values: CDR1 MRHNA, CDR2 SNTAGT. The CDR3 contains 14 residues. CDR3 loop: CASSEVEGTDTQYF. Here the CDR3 DNA reads TGTGCCAGCAGTGAAGTGGAGGGCACAGATACGCAGTATTTT.

The V and J genes are TRBV6-5 and TRBJ1-5, with D tentatively TRBD1 (5 bases). Germline V gene data show CDR1 as MNHEY and CDR2 as SVGAGI. The CDR3 contains 13 residues. With 6 bases removed from V and 6 bases from J, the gap between germline ends came to 12 bases. This CDR3 reads CASSPGGLQPQHF. CDR3 DNA sequence: TGTGCCAGCAGCCCGGGGGGACTTCAGCCCCAGCATTTT.

The chain is built from TRBV19 and TRBJ1-1, with TRBD1 as a possible D gene (5 bases). This CDR3 comprises 14 residues. V was trimmed by 7 bases and J by 4 bases, leaving 16 bases between them. Germline lookup yields CDR1 LNHDA and CDR2 SQIVND (reference sequence). In DNA form, the CDR3 reads TGTGCCAGTACTACTAAGGGGTTTTTCACTGAAGCTTTCTTT. This encodes CASTTKGFFTEAFF.

A single count supports this clone. CDR3 nucleotide sequence: TGCGCCAGCAGCTTGGCCGGACAGGGAACTGGAAACACCATATATTTT. Translated: CASSLAGQGTGNTIYF. The chain recombines TRBV5-1 with TRBJ1-3; 8 bases line up with TRBD1. This CDR3 region has 16 residues. From germline, CDR1 is SGHRS and CDR2 YFSETQ. Unmatched junction bases numbered 4, after V lost 0 bases and J lost 2 bases. Based on the CDR3 plus reference TRBV5-1 and TRBJ1-3, the full variable domain is KAGVTQTPRYLIKTRGQQVTLSCSPISGHRSVSWYQQTPGQGLQFLFEYFSETQRNKGNFPGRFSGRQFSNSRSEMNVSTLELGDSALYLCASSLAGQGTGNTIYFGEGSWLTVV.

The J gene is TRBJ2-3, the V gene TRBV2; the D gene is possibly TRBD2 (5 bases). This CDR3 spans 12 amino acids. The germline gives CDR1 SNHLY, CDR2 FYNNEI. V dropped 7 bases and J dropped 4 bases, with 9 bases sitting between them. CDR3 DNA: TGTGCCAGCAAAGCGGAAGCAGATACGCAGTATTTT. Its protein is CASKAEADTQYF.

The chain couples TRBV6-5 to TRBJ1-4, with a tentative D call TRBD1 (5 bases). The germline V gene encodes CDR1 MNHEY and CDR2 SVGAGI. Trimming removed 6 bases from V and 0 bases from J, with 11 bases in between. The CDR3 is 15 amino acids. The CDR3 region is CASSLGGATNEKLFF. Here the CDR3 DNA reads TGTGCCAGCAGCCTCGGAGGGGCAACTAATGAAAAACTGTTTTTT.

CDR3 region: CSVGETDRVRTGELFF. The CDR3 nucleotides are TGCAGCGTCGGAGAAACGGACAGGGTTCGCACCGGGGAGCTGTTTTTT. The rearrangement joins TRBV29-1 to TRBJ2-2; 8 bases fit TRBD1. V was clipped by 6 bases and J by 4 bases; unmatched bases: 13. This CDR3 is 16 amino acids long. Germline V CDR1 and CDR2: SQVTM, ANQGSEA.